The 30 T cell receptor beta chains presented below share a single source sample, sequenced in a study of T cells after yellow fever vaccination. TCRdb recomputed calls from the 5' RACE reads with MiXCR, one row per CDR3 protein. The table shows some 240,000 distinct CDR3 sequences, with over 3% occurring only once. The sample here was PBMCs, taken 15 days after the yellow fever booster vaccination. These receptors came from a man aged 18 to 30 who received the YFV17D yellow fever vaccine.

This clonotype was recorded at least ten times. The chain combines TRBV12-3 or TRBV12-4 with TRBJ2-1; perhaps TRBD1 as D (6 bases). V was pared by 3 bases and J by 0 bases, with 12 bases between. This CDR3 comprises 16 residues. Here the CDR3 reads CASSLGTGSSYNEQFF. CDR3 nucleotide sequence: TGTGCCAGCAGTTTGGGTACAGGGAGCTCCTACAATGAGCAGTTCTTC.

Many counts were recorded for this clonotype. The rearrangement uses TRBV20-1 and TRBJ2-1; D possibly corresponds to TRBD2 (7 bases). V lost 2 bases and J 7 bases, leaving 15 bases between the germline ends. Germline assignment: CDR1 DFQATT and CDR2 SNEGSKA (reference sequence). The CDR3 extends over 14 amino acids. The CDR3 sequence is CSARLGGPRNEQFF. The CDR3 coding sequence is TGCAGTGCTAGATTGGGGGGGCCTCGGAATGAGCAGTTCTTC.

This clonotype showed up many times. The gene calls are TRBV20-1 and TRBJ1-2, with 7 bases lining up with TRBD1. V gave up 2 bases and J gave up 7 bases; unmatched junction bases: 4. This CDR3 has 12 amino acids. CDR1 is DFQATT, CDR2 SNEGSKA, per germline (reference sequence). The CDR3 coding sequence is TGCAGTGCTAGACAGGGGGAAGGTGGCTACACCTTC. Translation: CSARQGEGGYTF.

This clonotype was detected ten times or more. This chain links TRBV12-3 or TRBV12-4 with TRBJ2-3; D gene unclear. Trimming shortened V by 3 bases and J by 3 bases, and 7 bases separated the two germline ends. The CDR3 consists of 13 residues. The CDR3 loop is CASSFYSTDTQYF. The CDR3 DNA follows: TGTGCCAGCAGTTTTTACAGTACAGATACGCAGTATTTT.

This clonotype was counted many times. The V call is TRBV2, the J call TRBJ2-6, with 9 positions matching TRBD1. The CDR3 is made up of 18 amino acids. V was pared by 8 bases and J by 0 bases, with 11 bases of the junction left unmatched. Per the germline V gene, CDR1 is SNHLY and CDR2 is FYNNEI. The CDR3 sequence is CASGGQGNPRSGANVLTF. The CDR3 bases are TGTGCCAGCGGGGGACAGGGTAACCCCCGCTCTGGGGCCAACGTCCTGACTTTC.

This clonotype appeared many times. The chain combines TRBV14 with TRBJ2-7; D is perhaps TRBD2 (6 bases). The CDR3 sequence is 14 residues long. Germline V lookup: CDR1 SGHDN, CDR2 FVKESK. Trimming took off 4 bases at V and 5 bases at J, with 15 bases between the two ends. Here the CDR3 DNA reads TGTGCCAGCAGCCTTTTGGCGGGGTTCAACGAGCAGTACGTC. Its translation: CASSLLAGFNEQYV.

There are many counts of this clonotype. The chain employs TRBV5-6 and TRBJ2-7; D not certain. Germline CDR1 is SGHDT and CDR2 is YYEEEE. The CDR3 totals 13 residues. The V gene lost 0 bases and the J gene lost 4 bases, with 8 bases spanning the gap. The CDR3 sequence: CASSLALGYEQYV. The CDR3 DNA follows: TGTGCCAGCAGCTTGGCTCTTGGGTACGAGCAGTACGTC.

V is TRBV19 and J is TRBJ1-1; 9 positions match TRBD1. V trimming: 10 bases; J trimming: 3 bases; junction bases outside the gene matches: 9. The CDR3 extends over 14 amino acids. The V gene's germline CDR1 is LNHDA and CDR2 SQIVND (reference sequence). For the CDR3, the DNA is TGTGCCACCATTAAAGACAGGGGGTACACTGAAGCTTTCTTT. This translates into CATIKDRGYTEAFF.

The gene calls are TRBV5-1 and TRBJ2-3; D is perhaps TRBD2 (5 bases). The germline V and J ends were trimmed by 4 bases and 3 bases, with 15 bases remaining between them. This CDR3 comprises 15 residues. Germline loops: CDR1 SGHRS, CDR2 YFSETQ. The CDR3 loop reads CASSPGVRGTDTQYF. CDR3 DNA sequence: TGCGCCAGCAGCCCGGGCGTCCGGGGAACAGATACGCAGTATTTT.

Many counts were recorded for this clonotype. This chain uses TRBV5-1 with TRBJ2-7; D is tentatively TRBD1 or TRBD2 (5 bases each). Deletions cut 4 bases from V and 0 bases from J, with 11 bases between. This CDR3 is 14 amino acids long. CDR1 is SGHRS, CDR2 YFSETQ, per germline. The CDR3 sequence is CASSLSGSSYEQYV. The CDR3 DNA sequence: TGCGCCAGCAGCCTATCAGGGAGCTCCTACGAGCAGTACGTC.

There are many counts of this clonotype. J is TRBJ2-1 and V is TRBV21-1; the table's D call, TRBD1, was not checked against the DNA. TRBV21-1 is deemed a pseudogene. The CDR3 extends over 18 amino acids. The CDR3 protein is CASSKEGGGIIGDNEQFF. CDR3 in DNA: TGTGCCAGCAGCAAAGAAGGGGGCGGGATAATAGGGGACAATGAGCAGTTCTTC.

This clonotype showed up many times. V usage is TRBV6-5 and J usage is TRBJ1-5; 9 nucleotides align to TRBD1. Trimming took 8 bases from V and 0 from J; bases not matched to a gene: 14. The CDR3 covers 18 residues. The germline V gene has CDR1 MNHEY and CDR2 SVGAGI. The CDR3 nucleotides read TGTGCCAGCCGTGAGGCGCCGGGACAGGGCGGTAGCAATCAGCCCCAGCATTTT. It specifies CASREAPGQGGSNQPQHF.

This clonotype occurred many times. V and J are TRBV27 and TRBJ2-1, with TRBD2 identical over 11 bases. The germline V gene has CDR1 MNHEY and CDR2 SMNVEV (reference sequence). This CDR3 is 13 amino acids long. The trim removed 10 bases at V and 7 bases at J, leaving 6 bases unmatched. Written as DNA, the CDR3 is TGTGCCACCAGGGCTAGCGGGGGGAATGAGCAGTTCTTC. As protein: CATRASGGNEQFF.

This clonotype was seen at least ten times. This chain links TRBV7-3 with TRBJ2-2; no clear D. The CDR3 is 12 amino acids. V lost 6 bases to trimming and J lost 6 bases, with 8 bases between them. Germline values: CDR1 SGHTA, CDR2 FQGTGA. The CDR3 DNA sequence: TGTGCCAGCAGGACGGGTCCCGGGGAGCTGTTTTTT. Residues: CASRTGPGELFF.

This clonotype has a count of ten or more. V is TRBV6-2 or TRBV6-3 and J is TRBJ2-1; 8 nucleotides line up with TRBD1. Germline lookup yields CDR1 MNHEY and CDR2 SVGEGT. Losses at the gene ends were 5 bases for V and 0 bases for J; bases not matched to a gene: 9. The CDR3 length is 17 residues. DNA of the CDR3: TGTGCCAGCAGTATAGGACAGGGAAAGAGCTCCTACAATGAGCAGTTCTTC. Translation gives CASSIGQGKSSYNEQFF.

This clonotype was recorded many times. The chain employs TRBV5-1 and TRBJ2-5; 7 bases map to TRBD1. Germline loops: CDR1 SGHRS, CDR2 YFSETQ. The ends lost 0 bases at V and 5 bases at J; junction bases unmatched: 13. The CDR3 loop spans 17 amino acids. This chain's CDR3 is CASSLADRAPLRETQYF. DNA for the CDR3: TGCGCCAGCAGCTTGGCCGACAGGGCCCCCCTGAGGGAGACCCAGTACTTC.

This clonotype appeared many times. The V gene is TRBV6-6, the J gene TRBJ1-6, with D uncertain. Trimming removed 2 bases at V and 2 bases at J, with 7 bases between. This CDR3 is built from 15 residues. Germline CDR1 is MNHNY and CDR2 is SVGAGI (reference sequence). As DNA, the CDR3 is TGTGCCAGCAGTTACGGGGAGCCCTATAATTCACCCCTCCACTTT. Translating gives CASSYGEPYNSPLHF.

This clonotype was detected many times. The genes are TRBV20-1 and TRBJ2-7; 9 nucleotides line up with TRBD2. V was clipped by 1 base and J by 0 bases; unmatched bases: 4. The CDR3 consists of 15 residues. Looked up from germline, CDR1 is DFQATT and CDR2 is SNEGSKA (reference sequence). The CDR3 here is CSARGLAGSSYEQYF. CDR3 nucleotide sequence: TGCAGTGCTAGAGGCCTAGCGGGGAGCTCCTACGAGCAGTACTTC.

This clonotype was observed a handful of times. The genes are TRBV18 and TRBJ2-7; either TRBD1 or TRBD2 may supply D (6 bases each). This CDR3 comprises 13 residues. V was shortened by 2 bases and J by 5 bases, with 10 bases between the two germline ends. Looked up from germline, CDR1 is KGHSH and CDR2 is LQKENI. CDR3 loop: CASSPWRDNEQYV. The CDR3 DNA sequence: TGTGCCAGCTCACCATGGAGGGACAACGAGCAGTACGTC.

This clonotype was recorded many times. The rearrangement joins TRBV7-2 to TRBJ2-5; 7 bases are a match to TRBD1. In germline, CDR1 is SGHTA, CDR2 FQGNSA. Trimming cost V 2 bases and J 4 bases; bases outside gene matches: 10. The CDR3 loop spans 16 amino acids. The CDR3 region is CASSLSGQGVGETQYF. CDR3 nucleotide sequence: TGTGCCAGCAGCTTAAGTGGGCAGGGGGTGGGAGAGACCCAGTACTTC.

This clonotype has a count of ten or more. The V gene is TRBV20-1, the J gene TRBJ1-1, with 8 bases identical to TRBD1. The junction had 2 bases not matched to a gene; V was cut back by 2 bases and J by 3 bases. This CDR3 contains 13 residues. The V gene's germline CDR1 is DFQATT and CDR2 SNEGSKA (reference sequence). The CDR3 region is CSARNRGDTEAFF. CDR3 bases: TGCAGTGCTAGAAACAGGGGGGACACTGAAGCTTTCTTT.

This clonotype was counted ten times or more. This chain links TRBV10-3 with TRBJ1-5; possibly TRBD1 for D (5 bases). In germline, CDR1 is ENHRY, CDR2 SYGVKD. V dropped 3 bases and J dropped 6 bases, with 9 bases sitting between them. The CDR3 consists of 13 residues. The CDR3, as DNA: TGTGCCATCAGTGATGGCGGGGGTCAGCCCCAGCATTTT. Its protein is CAISDGGGQPQHF.

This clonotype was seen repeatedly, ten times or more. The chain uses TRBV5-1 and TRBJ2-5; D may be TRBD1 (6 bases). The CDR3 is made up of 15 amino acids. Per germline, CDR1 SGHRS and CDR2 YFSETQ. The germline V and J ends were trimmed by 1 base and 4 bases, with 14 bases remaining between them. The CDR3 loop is CASSLKGEWRETQYF. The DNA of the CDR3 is TGCGCCAGCAGCTTGAAGGGGGAGTGGAGAGAGACCCAGTACTTC. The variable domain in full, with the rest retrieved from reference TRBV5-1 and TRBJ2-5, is KAGVTQTPRYLIKTRGQQVTLSCSPISGHRSVSWYQQTPGQGLQFLFEYFSETQRNKGNFPGRFSGRQFSNSRSEMNVSTLELGDSALYLCASSLKGEWRETQYFGPGTRLLVL.

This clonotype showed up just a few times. The CDR3 region is CASSLYGTGYDTGELFF. DNA of the CDR3: TGTGCCAGTAGTTTGTATGGGACAGGGTATGACACCGGGGAGCTGTTTTTT. The gene calls are TRBV19 and TRBJ2-2; 9 bases map to TRBD1. With 5 bases clipped from V and 3 bases from J, the junction kept 10 bases outside the gene matches. This CDR3 comprises 17 residues. Germline V gene lookup returns CDR1 LNHDA and CDR2 SQIVND (reference sequence).

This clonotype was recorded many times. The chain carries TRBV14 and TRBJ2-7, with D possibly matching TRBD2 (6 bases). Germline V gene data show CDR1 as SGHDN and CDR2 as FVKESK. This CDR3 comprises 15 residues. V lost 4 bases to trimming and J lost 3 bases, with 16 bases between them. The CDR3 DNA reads TGTGCCAGCAGCCTAGGGACTGCCCCGGGCTACGAGCAGTACGTC. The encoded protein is CASSLGTAPGYEQYV.

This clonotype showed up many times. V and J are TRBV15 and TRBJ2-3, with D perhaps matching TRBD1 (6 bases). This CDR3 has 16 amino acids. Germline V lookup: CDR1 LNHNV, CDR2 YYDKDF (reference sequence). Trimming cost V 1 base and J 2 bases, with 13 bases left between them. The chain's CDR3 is CATSRAGTRHTDTQYF. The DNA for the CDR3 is TGTGCCACCAGCAGAGCCGGGACAAGGCACACAGATACGCAGTATTTT.

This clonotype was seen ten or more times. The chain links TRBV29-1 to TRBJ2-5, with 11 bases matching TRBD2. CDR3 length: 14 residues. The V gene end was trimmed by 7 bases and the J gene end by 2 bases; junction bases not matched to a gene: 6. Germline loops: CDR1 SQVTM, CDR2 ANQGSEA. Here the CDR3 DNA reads TGCAGCGGAATACTAGCGGGGGAGCAAGAGACCCAGTACTTC. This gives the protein CSGILAGEQETQYF.

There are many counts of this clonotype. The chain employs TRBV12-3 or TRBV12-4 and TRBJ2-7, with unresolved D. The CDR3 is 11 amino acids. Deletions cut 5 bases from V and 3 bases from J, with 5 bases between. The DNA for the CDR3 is TGTGCCAGCAGTCATAACTACGAGCAGTACTTC. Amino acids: CASSHNYEQYF.

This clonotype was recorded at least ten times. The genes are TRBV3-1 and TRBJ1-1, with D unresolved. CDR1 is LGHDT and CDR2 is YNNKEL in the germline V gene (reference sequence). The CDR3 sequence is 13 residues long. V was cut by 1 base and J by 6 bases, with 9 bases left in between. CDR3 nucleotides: TGTGCCAGCAGCCAAGGGCTCTACGCTGAAGCTTTCTTT. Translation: CASSQGLYAEAFF. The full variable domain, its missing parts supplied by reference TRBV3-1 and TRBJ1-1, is DTAVSQTPKYLVTQMGNDKSIKCEQNLGHDTMYWYKQDSKKFLKIMFSYNNKELIINETVPNRFSPKSPDKAHLNLHINSLELGDSAVYFCASSQGLYAEAFFGQGTRLTVV.

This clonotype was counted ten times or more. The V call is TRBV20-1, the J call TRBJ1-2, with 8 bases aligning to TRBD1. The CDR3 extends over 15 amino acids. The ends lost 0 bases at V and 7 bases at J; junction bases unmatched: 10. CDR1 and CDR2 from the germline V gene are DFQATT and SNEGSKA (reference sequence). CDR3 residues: CSARDVGRGPGGYTF. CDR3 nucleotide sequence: TGCAGTGCTAGAGATGTCGGCAGGGGGCCAGGTGGCTACACCTTC.